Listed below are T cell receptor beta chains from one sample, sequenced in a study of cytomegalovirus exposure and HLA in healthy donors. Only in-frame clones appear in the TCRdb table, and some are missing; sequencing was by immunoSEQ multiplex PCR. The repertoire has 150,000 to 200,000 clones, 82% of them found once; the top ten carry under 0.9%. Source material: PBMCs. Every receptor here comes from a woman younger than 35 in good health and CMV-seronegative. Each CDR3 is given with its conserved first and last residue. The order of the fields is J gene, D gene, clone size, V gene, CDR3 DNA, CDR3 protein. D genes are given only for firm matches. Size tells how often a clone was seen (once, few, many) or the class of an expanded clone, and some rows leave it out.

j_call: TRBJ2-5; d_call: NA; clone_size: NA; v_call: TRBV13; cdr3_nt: TGTGCCAGCAGCTTAGGCCAGGAGACCCAGTACTTC; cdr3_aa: CASSLGQETQYF
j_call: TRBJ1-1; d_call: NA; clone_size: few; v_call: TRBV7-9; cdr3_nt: TGTGCCAGCACCTTAGATCAGATGAACACTGAAGCTTTCTTT; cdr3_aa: CASTLDQMNTEAFF
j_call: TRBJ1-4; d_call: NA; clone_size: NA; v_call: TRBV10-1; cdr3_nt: TGCGCCAGCAGCTCCGGGACATGGGGAGAAAAACTGTTTTTT; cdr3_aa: CASSSGTWGEKLFF
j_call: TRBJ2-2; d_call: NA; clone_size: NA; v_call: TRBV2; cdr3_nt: TGTGCCAGCAGTGAAACCCCAGGCTCGAACACCGGGGAGCTGTTTTTT; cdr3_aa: CASSETPGSNTGELFF
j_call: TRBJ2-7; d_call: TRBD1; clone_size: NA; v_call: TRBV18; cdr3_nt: TGTGCCAGCTCACCGACAGGGGGCCCTGCAAGAGGAAAGTGGGAGCAGTACTTC; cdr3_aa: CASSPTGGPARGKWEQYF
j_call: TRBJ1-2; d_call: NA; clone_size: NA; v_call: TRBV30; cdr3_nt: TGTGCCTGGTCCCCCCCAGGGAGGGACTATGGCTACACCTTC; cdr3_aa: CAWSPPGRDYGYTF
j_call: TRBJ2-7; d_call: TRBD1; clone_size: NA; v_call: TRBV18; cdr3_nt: TGTGCCAGCTCACCAGACGGGACAGGGTACTCCTACGAGCAGTACTTC; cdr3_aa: CASSPDGTGYSYEQYF
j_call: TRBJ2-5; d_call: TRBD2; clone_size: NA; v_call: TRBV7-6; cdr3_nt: TGTGCCAGCAGCTTAGGGGCACTAGCGGGCGCCCATCAAGAGACCCAGTACTTC; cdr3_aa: CASSLGALAGAHQETQYF
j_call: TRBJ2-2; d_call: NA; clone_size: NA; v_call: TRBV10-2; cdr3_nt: TGCGCCAGCAGTGTCATGGCAACCGGGGAGCTGTTTTTT; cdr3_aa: CASSVMATGELFF
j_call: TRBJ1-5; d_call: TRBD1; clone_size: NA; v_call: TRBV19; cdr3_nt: TGTGCCAGTAGTACCACGGGACAGTGGAATCAGCCCCAGCATTTT; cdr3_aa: CASSTTGQWNQPQHF
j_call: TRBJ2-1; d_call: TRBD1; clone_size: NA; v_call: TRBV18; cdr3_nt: TGTGCCAGCGCCGGGACAGAATACAATGAGCAGTTCTTC; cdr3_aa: CASAGTEYNEQFF
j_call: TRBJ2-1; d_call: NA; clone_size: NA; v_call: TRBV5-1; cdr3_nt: TGCGCCAGCGGAATGACGGGAGACTCCTACAATGAGCAGTTCTTC; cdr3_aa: CASGMTGDSYNEQFF
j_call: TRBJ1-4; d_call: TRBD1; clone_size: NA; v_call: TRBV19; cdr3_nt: TGTGCCAGTACTCTTAGATTGGGACAGCTTGGAAAACTGTTTTTT; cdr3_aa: CASTLRLGQLGKLFF
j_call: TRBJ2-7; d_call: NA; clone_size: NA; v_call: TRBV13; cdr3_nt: TGTGCCAGCAGCTCCCTGTATCTGGGGGGGCCCTCCTCATCCGAGCAGTACTTC; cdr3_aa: CASSSLYLGGPSSSEQYF
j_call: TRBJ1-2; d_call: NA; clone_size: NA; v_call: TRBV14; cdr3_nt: TGTGCCAGCAGCCATTATGTAGGGGGTGATTATCACTATGGCTACACCTTC; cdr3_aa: CASSHYVGGDYHYGYTF
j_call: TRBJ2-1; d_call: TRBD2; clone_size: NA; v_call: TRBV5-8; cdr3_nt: TGTGCCAGCAGCTTGCTAGCGGGGGGGCCGAGGAATGAGCAGTTCTTC; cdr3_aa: CASSLLAGGPRNEQFF
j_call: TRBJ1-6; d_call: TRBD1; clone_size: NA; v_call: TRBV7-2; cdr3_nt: TGTGCCAGCAGCTCCCACGAAGGGGGCGCGGTCGGTTCACCCCTCCACTTT; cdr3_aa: CASSSHEGGAVGSPLHF
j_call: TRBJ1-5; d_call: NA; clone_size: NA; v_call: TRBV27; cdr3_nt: TGTGCCAGCAGTCCATCCAGAGGGATGGGTCAGCCCCAGCATTTT; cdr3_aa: CASSPSRGMGQPQHF
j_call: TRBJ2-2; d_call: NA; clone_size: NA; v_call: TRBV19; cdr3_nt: TGTGCCAGTAGTATGGTCGGAGGGAACACCGGGGAGCTGTTTTTT; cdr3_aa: CASSMVGGNTGELFF
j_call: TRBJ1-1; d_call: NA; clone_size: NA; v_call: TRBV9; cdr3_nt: TGTGCCAGCAGCCCACCCAGGGGTAAGAACACTGAAGCTTTCTTT; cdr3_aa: CASSPPRGKNTEAFF
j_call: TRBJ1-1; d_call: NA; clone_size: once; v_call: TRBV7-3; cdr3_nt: TGTGCCAGCAGCTTAACGTCTGGGAGCACTGAAGCTTTCTTT; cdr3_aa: CASSLTSGSTEAFF
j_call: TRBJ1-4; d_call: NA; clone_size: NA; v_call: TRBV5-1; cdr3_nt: TGCGCCAGCAGCGACGGACAGACTAATGAAAAACTGTTTTTT; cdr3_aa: CASSDGQTNEKLFF
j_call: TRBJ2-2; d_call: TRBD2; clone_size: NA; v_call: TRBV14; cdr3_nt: TGTGCCAGCAGCCGAGTGGAGCGGGGTTATACCGGGGAGCTGTTTTTT; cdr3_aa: CASSRVERGYTGELFF
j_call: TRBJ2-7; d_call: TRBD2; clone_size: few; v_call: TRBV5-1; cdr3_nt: TGCGCCAGCAGCTTTTTGGGGGCTAGCGGGGGCCCCTACGAGCAGTACTTC; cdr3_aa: CASSFLGASGGPYEQYF
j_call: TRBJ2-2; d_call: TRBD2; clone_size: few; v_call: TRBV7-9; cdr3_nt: TGTGCCAGCAGCTTTATTTGGACTAGCGGGAGAGAGACCGGGGAGCTGTTTTTT; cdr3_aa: CASSFIWTSGRETGELFF
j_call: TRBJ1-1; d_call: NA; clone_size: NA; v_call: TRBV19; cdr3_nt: TGTGCCAGTAGTACGTTCCTCGGGAGGAACACTGAAGCTTTCTTT; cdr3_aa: CASSTFLGRNTEAFF
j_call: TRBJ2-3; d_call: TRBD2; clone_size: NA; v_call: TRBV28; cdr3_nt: TGTGCCAGCCCCCCCTCTAGCGGGGCGGCAGATACGCAGTATTTT; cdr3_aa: CASPPSSGAADTQYF
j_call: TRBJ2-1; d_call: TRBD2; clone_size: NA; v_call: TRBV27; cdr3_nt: TGTGCCAGCAGTTTACTAGCGGGAGGACCGTTCTCCTACAATGAGCAGTTCTTC; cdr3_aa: CASSLLAGGPFSYNEQFF
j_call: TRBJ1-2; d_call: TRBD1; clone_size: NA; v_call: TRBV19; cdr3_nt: TGTGCCAGTACAGGGGGCCTTGGCTACACCTTC; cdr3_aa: CASTGGLGYTF
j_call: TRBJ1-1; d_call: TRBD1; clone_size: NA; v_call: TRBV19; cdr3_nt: TGTGCCAGTAGTATAGCGCGGGACAGGGGGCTGGTGAACACTGAAGCTTTCTTT; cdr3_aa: CASSIARDRGLVNTEAFF
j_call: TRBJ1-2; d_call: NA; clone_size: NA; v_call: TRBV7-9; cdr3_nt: TGTTCCAGCAGCCCTAGGACGGCTACCCCGGGAAGGGGCTACACCTTC; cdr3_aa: CSSSPRTATPGRGYTF
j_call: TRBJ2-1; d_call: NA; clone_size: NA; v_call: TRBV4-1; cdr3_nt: TGCGCCAGCAGCCAAGAGAATGACAGGTCTTGGGGGCAGTTCTTC; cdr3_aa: CASSQENDRSWGQFF